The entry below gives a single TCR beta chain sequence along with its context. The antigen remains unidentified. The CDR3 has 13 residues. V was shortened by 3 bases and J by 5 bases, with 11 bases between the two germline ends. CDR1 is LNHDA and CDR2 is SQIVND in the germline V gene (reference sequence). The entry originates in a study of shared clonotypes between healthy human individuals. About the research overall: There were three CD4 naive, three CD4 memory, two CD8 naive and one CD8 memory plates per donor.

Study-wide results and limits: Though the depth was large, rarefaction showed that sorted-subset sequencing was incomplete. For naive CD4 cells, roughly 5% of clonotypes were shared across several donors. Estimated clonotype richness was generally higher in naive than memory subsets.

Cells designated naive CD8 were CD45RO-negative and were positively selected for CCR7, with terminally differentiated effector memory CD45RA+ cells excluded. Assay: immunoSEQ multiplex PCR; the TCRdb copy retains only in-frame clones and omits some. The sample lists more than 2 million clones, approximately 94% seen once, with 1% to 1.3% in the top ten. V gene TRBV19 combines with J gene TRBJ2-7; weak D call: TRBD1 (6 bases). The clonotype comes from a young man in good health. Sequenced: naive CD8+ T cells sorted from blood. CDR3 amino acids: CASSIQDSDEQYF. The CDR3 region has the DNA TGTGCCAGTAGTATTCAGGACAGCGACGAGCAGTACTTC.